The 14 T cell receptor beta chains listed next were all sequenced from one sample in a study of beta chain features in type 1 diabetes. These receptors have no known antigen. Investigators reverse transcribed all isolated RNA, so they sequenced expressed TCRB transcripts. TCRdb keeps only in-frame clones here, not all; method: immunoSEQ multiplex PCR. This table holds some 250,000 clones, about 15% found once. Study-level points and caveats: In all four CD4+ subsets, TCRB CDR3 length was significantly, moderately reduced in type 1 diabetes.

The sequencing sample was made of naive CD4+ T cells from blood. Receptors were obtained from a young man with type 1 diabetes.

V gene TRBV2 combines with J gene TRBJ1-6; a weak D match, TRBD1 (5 bases). Germline V lookup: CDR1 SNHLY, CDR2 FYNNEI. The CDR3 runs to 13 residues. With 3 bases removed from V and 7 bases from J, the gap between germline ends came to 7 bases. The CDR3 DNA follows: TGTGCCAGCAGTGAGGGGCCCAATTCACCCCTCCACTTT. Translated, it gives CASSEGPNSPLHF.

This clone was observed a few times. The chain links TRBV19 to TRBJ2-3; 7 bases line up with TRBD1. From germline, CDR1 is LNHDA and CDR2 SQIVND (reference sequence). The CDR3 spans 16 residues. V shed 6 bases and J 4 bases; nucleotides not matched to a gene: 13. As DNA, the CDR3 is TGTGCCAGTAGCACTCGTGAGGGGGCGAAGGCAGATACGCAGTATTTT. This gives the protein CASSTREGAKADTQYF.

This clone was observed a handful of times. The chain recombines TRBV5-4 with TRBJ2-2; 9 nucleotides agree with TRBD1. The CDR3 runs to 17 residues. CDR1 is SGHNT and CDR2 is YYREEE in the germline V gene (reference sequence). Trimming took 0 bases from V and 2 from J; bases not matched to a gene: 5. CDR3 sequence reads: CASSLGPGQGNTGELFF. CDR3 nucleotides: TGTGCCAGCAGCTTGGGCCCGGGACAGGGAAACACCGGGGAGCTGTTTTTT.

This clone was counted only a few times. The chain is built from TRBV2 and TRBJ2-6; no firm D call. The CDR3 is made up of 17 amino acids. The germline V gene encodes CDR1 SNHLY and CDR2 FYNNEI. V lost 4 bases and J lost 0, with 13 bases in between. CDR3 amino acids: CASSAKVTHSGANVLTF. Here the CDR3 DNA reads TGTGCCAGCAGTGCTAAAGTCACCCACTCTGGGGCCAACGTCCTGACTTTC.

This clone has just a few counts. This specimen includes other DNA sequences encoding the same CDR3. The J gene is TRBJ2-7, the V gene TRBV5-1; D might be TRBD2 (6 bases). Germline CDR1 reads SGHRS; CDR2 reads YFSETQ. This CDR3 spans 15 amino acids. V lost 2 bases and J 0 bases, leaving 12 bases between the germline ends. The CDR3: CASSLVAGSSYEQYF. The CDR3 DNA sequence: TGCGCCAGCAGCTTAGTAGCCGGGAGCTCCTACGAGCAGTACTTC.

This chain's CDR3 is CASGRTGNTGELFF. The CDR3 region has the DNA TGTGCCAGCGGACGGACAGGGAACACCGGGGAGCTGTTTTTT. The chain joins TRBV6-4 to TRBJ2-2; 7 bases are a match to TRBD1. The germline gives CDR1 MRHNA, CDR2 SNTAGT. The CDR3 spans 14 residues. Trimming removed 8 bases from V and 1 base from J; junction bases left unmatched: 4.

This chain connects TRBV28 to TRBJ1-1, with TRBD1 identical over 7 bases. Germline CDR1 reads MDHEN; CDR2 reads SYDVKM. The V and J ends lost 4 bases and 4 bases, in that order; junction bases with no gene match: 6. CDR3 length: 14 amino acids. The CDR3 protein is CASSSEAGGTEAFF. The CDR3 nucleotides read TGTGCCAGCAGTTCCGAGGCAGGGGGCACTGAAGCTTTCTTT.

This clone was detected a few times. The V and J genes are TRBV5-1 and TRBJ2-3, with D unresolved. The V gene lost 4 bases and the J gene lost 5 bases, with 8 bases spanning the gap. The germline CDR1 and CDR2 sequences are SGHRS and YFSETQ. This CDR3 has 12 amino acids. For the CDR3, the DNA is TGCGCCAGCAGCCTCGGTGGAGATACGCAGTATTTT. Translation gives CASSLGGDTQYF.

The chain combines TRBV25-1 with TRBJ2-7, with TRBD2 as a possible D gene (7 bases). Trimming left V 2 bases short and J 5 bases short, with 19 bases between. The germline gives CDR1 MGHDK, CDR2 SYGVNS. This CDR3 is 16 amino acids long. Here the CDR3 reads CASSEEGGGAPHEQYF. The DNA for the CDR3 is TGTGCCAGCAGTGAAGAAGGAGGGGGGGCGCCCCACGAGCAGTACTTC.

The chain couples TRBV29-1 to TRBJ2-3; 10 nucleotides match TRBD1. Trimming took 7 bases from V and 3 from J; bases not matched to a gene: 7. The CDR3 is made up of 14 amino acids. Germline V lookup: CDR1 SQVTM, CDR2 ANQGSEA. Written as DNA, the CDR3 is TGCAGCGGTGACAGGGGGCAAGGGACAGATACGCAGTATTTT. It specifies CSGDRGQGTDTQYF.

This clone was found a few times. This chain links TRBV30 with TRBJ1-4, with D tentatively TRBD1 (5 bases). Germline V gene sequence: CDR1 GTSNPN, CDR2 SVGIG (reference sequence). The CDR3 spans 16 residues. Deletions cut 4 bases from V and 0 bases from J, with 15 bases between. DNA for the CDR3: TGTGCCTGGAACCAGTTTGACAGCTCAACTAATGAAAAACTGTTTTTT. Translated: CAWNQFDSSTNEKLFF.

This clone appeared a few times. This chain joins TRBV20-1 and TRBJ1-1; D is perhaps TRBD1 (6 bases). V gave up 4 bases and J gave up 3 bases, with 6 bases separating them. This CDR3 has 11 amino acids. Germline V gene sequence: CDR1 DFQATT, CDR2 SNEGSKA (reference sequence). The CDR3 sequence is CSATGDTEAFF. In DNA, the CDR3 is TGCAGTGCTACAGGGGACACTGAAGCTTTCTTT.

This clone has a handful of counts. V gene TRBV7-9 combines with J gene TRBJ1-1, with 7 bases matching TRBD1. The CDR3 extends over 14 amino acids. The trim removed 5 bases at V and 3 bases at J, leaving 6 bases unmatched. The germline gives CDR1 SEHNR, CDR2 FQNEAQ (reference sequence). As DNA, the CDR3 is TGTGCCAGCAGCGCGACAGGGTATGACACTGAAGCTTTCTTT. Residues: CASSATGYDTEAFF.

The rearrangement joins TRBV5-4 to TRBJ2-1; 7 bases agree with TRBD2. V was clipped by 0 bases and J by 6 bases; unmatched bases: 6. There are 15 residues in the CDR3. Germline lookup yields CDR1 SGHNT and CDR2 YYREEE (reference sequence). The CDR3 reads CASSLGGGPFNEQFF. CDR3 DNA: TGTGCCAGCAGCTTGGGCGGGGGACCCTTCAATGAGCAGTTCTTC.